Listed below are T cell receptor beta chains from one sample, sequenced in a study of blood T cell repertoires in COVID-19. Using immunoSEQ multiplex PCR, the repertoire was profiled, and TCRdb retains in-frame clones only, with some absent. The sample lists around 210,000 clones, around 82% occurring once. Sequenced sample: peripheral blood. These receptors were collected from a woman in her 70s with acute or convalescent COVID-19. Both conserved end residues are part of each CDR3. Each record gives: V gene, J gene, D gene, clone size, CDR3 protein, CDR3 DNA. The D gene is left open where the match is weak. Rows give clone size only sometimes, using once, few, many, or a class for an expanded clone.

>TRBV7-2|TRBJ2-7|TRBD2|once
CASTRGASGYEQYF
TGTGCCAGCACCAGAGGGGCTAGCGGCTACGAGCAGTACTTC
>TRBV27|TRBJ2-3|NA|few
CASSFPGTDTQYF
TGTGCCAGCAGTTTCCCGGGGACAGATACGCAGTATTTT
>TRBV18|TRBJ2-7|TRBD1|NA
CASSPSRDRGIHEQYF
TGTGCCAGCTCGCCTAGCCGGGACAGGGGGATCCACGAGCAGTACTTC
>TRBV6-1|TRBJ2-4|TRBD2|NA
CASSALGLAGGGGKNIQYF
TGTGCCAGCAGTGCTCTGGGGCTAGCGGGAGGAGGGGGCAAAAACATTCAGTACTTC
>TRBV5-4|TRBJ2-5|NA|NA
CASSLGPVQETQYF
TGTGCCAGCAGCTTGGGTCCAGTCCAAGAGACCCAGTACTTC
>TRBV7-6|TRBJ2-6|NA|NA
CATSSRSGANVLTF
TGTGCCACCTCAAGCCGCTCTGGGGCCAACGTCCTGACTTTC
>TRBV6-4|TRBJ2-7|TRBD1|NA
CASSDSLRTGRPGYEQYF
TGTGCCAGCAGTGACTCGCTAAGGACAGGACGGCCAGGCTACGAGCAGTACTTC
>TRBV5-1|TRBJ2-3|NA|NA
CASSLEPSVVSTDTQYF
TGCGCCAGCAGCTTGGAACCATCTGTAGTAAGCACAGATACGCAGTATTTT
>TRBV3-1/TRBV3-2|TRBJ2-7|NA|NA
CASSLHEGSGLYEQYF
TGTGCCAGCAGCCTACATGAGGGTAGCGGACTCTACGAGCAGTACTTC
>TRBV7-6|TRBJ2-1|TRBD2|NA
CASSDQAPGLAGGIEQFF
TGTGCCAGCAGCGATCAGGCCCCTGGGTTAGCGGGAGGAATTGAGCAGTTCTTC
>TRBV28|TRBJ1-6|TRBD1|NA
CASSPQQGRSPLHF
TGTGCCAGCAGTCCCCAACAGGGGAGGTCACCCCTCCACTTT
>TRBV15|TRBJ1-5|NA|many
CATSRGGSNQPQHF
TGTGCCACCAGCAGAGGCGGAAGCAATCAGCCCCAGCATTTT
>TRBV30|TRBJ1-1|NA|NA
CAWSVEGGERAFF
TGTGCCTGGAGTGTAGAGGGTGGAGAGAGGGCTTTCTTT
>TRBV7-9|TRBJ2-1|TRBD2|NA
CASGLAGGNEQFF
TGTGCCAGCGGGCTAGCGGGAGGCAATGAGCAGTTCTTC
>TRBV3-1/TRBV3-2|TRBJ2-5|TRBD1|NA
CASSPGTGETQYF
TGTGCCAGCAGCCCCGGGACAGGGGAGACCCAGTACTTC
>TRBV7-3|TRBJ2-2|NA|NA
CASSLLRVANTGELFF
TGTGCCAGCAGCTTGCTGCGGGTAGCGAACACCGGGGAGCTGTTTTTT
>TRBV2|TRBJ2-3|TRBD2|NA
CASSELTSGRDTQYF
TGTGCCAGCAGTGAACTTACTAGCGGGAGGGATACGCAGTATTTT
>TRBV19|TRBJ1-2|NA|NA
CASTADRSYYGYTF
TGTGCCAGTACCGCGGACAGATCTTACTATGGCTACACCTTC
>TRBV28|TRBJ1-5|NA|NA
CASLTLSQPQHF
TGTGCCAGCCTTACGCTATCTCAGCCCCAGCATTTT
>TRBV5-6|TRBJ1-3|NA|NA
CASSSTDTRRNTIYF
TGTGCCAGCAGCTCCACGGACACCAGAAGAAACACCATATATTTT
>TRBV7-9|TRBJ1-2|TRBD1|NA
CASRPGQGSGYTF
TGTGCCAGCAGGCCGGGACAGGGATCCGGCTACACCTTC
>TRBV5-1|TRBJ1-6|TRBD1|NA
CASSLTPGQGRSPLHF
TGCGCCAGCAGCTTGACACCGGGACAGGGAAGATCACCCCTCCACTTT
>TRBV27|TRBJ2-5|NA|once
CASSLNRDPYQETQYF
TGTGCCAGCAGTTTAAACCGGGATCCGTACCAAGAGACCCAGTACTTC
>TRBV6-1|TRBJ1-4|TRBD1|NA
CASSSRGRGNEKLFF
TGTGCCAGCAGTTCCAGGGGCAGGGGGAATGAAAAACTGTTTTTT
>TRBV18|TRBJ1-2|TRBD1|NA
CASSRDSSNYGYTF
TGTGCCAGCTCACGGGACAGTAGTAACTATGGCTACACCTTC
>TRBV3-1/TRBV3-2|TRBJ1-1|TRBD1|NA
CASSQMSGGLNTEAFF
TGTGCCAGCAGCCAAATGTCAGGGGGGTTGAACACTGAAGCTTTCTTT
>TRBV11-2|TRBJ2-2|TRBD1|many
CASSRTGGAGTGELFF
TGTGCCAGCAGCCGCACAGGGGGCGCCGGCACCGGGGAGCTGTTTTTT
>TRBV5-1|TRBJ2-1|TRBD2|NA
CASSGLAGGGNEQFF
TGCGCCAGCAGCGGACTAGCGGGAGGGGGCAATGAGCAGTTCTTC
>TRBV5-1|TRBJ2-3|NA|NA
CASRQDASTDTQYF
TGCGCCAGCAGACAGGACGCGAGCACAGATACGCAGTATTTT
>TRBV28|TRBJ1-6|NA|NA
CASSPDPRNSPLHF
TGTGCCAGCAGTCCCGACCCGAGGAATTCACCCCTCCACTTT
>TRBV19|TRBJ1-1|NA|NA
CASSITGMNTEAFF
TGTGCCAGTAGTATAACAGGGATGAACACTGAAGCTTTCTTT
>TRBV24-1|TRBJ1-2|NA|NA
CATSDSGTNYGYTF
TGTGCCACCAGTGATTCAGGGACTAACTATGGCTACACCTTC
>TRBV18|TRBJ2-7|TRBD2|NA
CASSPGGEYEQYF
TGTGCCAGCTCACCGGGGGGGGAGTACGAGCAGTACTTC
>TRBV10-3|TRBJ1-5|NA|NA
CAISESDNQPQHF
TGTGCCATCAGTGAATCAGACAATCAGCCCCAGCATTTT
>TRBV10-1|TRBJ2-7|TRBD2|NA
CASSGPRVAGVYEQYF
TGCGCCAGCAGTGGCCCGCGGGTAGCGGGAGTCTACGAGCAGTACTTC
>TRBV3-1/TRBV3-2|TRBJ1-1|NA|NA
CASSQEVRDTEAFF
TGTGCCAGCAGCCAAGAGGTGAGAGACACTGAAGCTTTCTTT
>TRBV3-1/TRBV3-2|TRBJ2-5|TRBD1|NA
CASSQEGQGFGETQYF
TGTGCCAGCAGCCAAGAGGGACAGGGGTTTGGAGAGACCCAGTACTTC
>TRBV19|TRBJ2-2|TRBD1|NA
CASSSGQYSGELFF
TGTGCCAGTAGTTCGGGACAGTATTCCGGGGAGCTGTTTTTT
>TRBV6-5|TRBJ2-7|NA|NA
CASSYSSGGSSYEQYF
TGTGCCAGCAGTTACTCGTCCGGAGGAAGCTCCTACGAGCAGTACTTC
>TRBV9|TRBJ1-5|TRBD1|NA
CASSFGQGNQPQHF
TGTGCCAGCAGCTTTGGACAGGGCAATCAGCCCCAGCATTTT
>TRBV2|TRBJ1-4|TRBD1|NA
CASTGTGAEKLFF
TGTGCCAGCACTGGGACAGGGGCTGAAAAACTGTTTTTT
>TRBV7-7|TRBJ2-2|TRBD2|NA
CASSLQGGDTGELFF
TGTGCCAGCAGCTTACAGGGAGGGGACACCGGGGAGCTGTTTTTT
>TRBV12-5|TRBJ2-6|TRBD1|few
CANGTGGMIGANVLTF
TGTGCTAACGGGACAGGGGGAATGATTGGGGCCAACGTCCTGACTTTC
>TRBV6-2/TRBV6-3|TRBJ2-7|TRBD1|NA
CASSWDRDRDYEQYF
TGTGCCAGCAGTTGGGACCGGGACAGGGACTACGAGCAGTACTTC
>TRBV6-6|TRBJ2-5|NA|NA
CASSGGGGPRETQYF
TGTGCCAGCAGTGGCGGCGGCGGGCCGAGGGAGACCCAGTACTTC
>TRBV6-7|TRBJ2-7|TRBD2|NA
CASIPPGTSGCEQYF
TGTGCCAGCATCCCCCCCGGGACTAGCGGTTGCGAGCAGTACTTC
>TRBV2|TRBJ2-3|NA|NA
CASQIRGTDTQYF
TGTGCCAGCCAAATTAGAGGTACAGATACGCAGTATTTT
>TRBV27|TRBJ1-1|TRBD1|NA
CASSLRQGVGTEAFF
TGTGCCAGCAGTCTTAGACAGGGAGTGGGAACTGAAGCTTTCTTT
>TRBV2|TRBJ2-7|TRBD1|NA
CASSRDRGLEQYF
TGTGCCAGCAGCCGGGACAGGGGGCTCGAGCAGTACTTC
>TRBV4-1|TRBJ2-3|TRBD2|NA
CASSRLAGVDTQYF
TGCGCCAGCAGCCGGCTAGCGGGAGTTGATACGCAGTATTTT
>TRBV7-2|TRBJ2-5|TRBD2|NA
CASSAYRTSGRGMGETQYF
TGTGCCAGCAGCGCGTATCGGACTAGCGGGAGAGGTATGGGAGAGACCCAGTACTTC
>TRBV30|TRBJ1-5|NA|few
CAWSGRGLMGQPQHF
TGTGCCTGGTCTGGTAGGGGTTTGATGGGTCAGCCCCAGCATTTT
>TRBV18|TRBJ2-3|NA|NA
CASSQWGGGTDTQYF
TGTGCCAGCTCCCAATGGGGGGGCGGCACAGATACGCAGTATTTT